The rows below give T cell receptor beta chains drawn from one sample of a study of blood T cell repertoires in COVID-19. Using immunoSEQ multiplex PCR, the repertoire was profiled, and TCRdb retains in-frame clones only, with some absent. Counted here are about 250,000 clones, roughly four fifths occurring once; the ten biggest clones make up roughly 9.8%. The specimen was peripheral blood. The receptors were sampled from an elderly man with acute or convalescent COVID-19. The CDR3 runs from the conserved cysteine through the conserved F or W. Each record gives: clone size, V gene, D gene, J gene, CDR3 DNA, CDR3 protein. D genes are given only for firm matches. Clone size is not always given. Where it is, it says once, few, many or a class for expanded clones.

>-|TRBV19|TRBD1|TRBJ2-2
TGTGCCAGTAGTATACGGACAGGGGTGACCGGGGAGCTGTTTTTT
CASSIRTGVTGELFF
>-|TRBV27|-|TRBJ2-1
TGTGCCAGCAGGACGAGACAGGCCTACAATGAGCAGTTCTTC
CASRTRQAYNEQFF
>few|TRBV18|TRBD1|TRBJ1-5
TGTGCCAGCTCACCTGGGACAGGGAAGATTCAGCCCCAGCATTTT
CASSPGTGKIQPQHF
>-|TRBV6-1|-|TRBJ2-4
TGTGCCAGCAGTGAAAATTTGGTTACCCAGGAAAACATTCAGTACTTC
CASSENLVTQENIQYF
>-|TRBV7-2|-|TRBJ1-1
TGTGCCAGCAGCTCGCCGGGACTCCCCTCGGGAGCTTTCTTT
CASSSPGLPSGAFF
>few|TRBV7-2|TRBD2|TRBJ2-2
TGTGCCAGCAGCTTGGGACTAGCGGGAGGATCCACCGGGGAGCTGTTTTTT
CASSLGLAGGSTGELFF
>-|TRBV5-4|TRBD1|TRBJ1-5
TGTGCCAGCAGTACAGGGGGCGGGCAGCCCCAGCATTTT
CASSTGGGQPQHF
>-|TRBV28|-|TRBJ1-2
TGTGCCAGCAGTATTTCAGGTATCGGCTACACCTTC
CASSISGIGYTF
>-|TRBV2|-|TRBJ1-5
TGTGCCAGCAGTGAAATTACAGGGCCAGGTCAGCCCCAGCATTTT
CASSEITGPGQPQHF
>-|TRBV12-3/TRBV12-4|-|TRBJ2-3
TGTGCCAGCAGTTTAGGTGGCCGGCAGTATTTT
CASSLGGRQYF
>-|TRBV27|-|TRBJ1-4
TGTGCCAGCAGTGCTCGTGGGGGGAACAATGAAAAACTGTTTTTT
CASSARGGNNEKLFF
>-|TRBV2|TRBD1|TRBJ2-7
TGTGCCAGCAGTAACCCGGGACAGGGACCCTACGAGCAGTACTTC
CASSNPGQGPYEQYF
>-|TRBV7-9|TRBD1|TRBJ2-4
TGTGCCAGCAGCCGCGACAGGGGCGACATTCAGTACTTC
CASSRDRGDIQYF
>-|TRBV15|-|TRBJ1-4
TGTGCCACCAGACGGACTAATGAAAAACTGTTTTTT
CATRRTNEKLFF
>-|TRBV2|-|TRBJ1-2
TGTGCCAGCAGTGTGGGGGGGGCCTATGGCTACACCTTC
CASSVGGAYGYTF
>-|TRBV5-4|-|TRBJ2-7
TGTGCCAGCAGCCCCACGTTGGGGGCCTCCTACGAGCAGTACTTC
CASSPTLGASYEQYF
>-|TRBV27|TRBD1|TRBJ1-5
TGTGCCAGCAGCCGGGGACAGTTTTATAGCAATCAGCCCCAGCATTTT
CASSRGQFYSNQPQHF
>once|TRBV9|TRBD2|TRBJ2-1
TGTGCCAGCAGCGCCCAAACTAGCGGGGGTGTTAGCTCCTACAATGAGCAGTTCTTC
CASSAQTSGGVSSYNEQFF
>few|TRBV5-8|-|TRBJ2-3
TGTGCCAGCAGCTTGGAAGCCACGCAGTATTTT
CASSLEATQYF
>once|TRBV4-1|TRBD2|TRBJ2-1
TGCGCCAGCAGCCAAGCGGGACTAGCCCCTTATGCAGCCCCCAATGAGCAGTTCTTC
CASSQAGLAPYAAPNEQFF
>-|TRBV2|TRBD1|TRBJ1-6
TGTGCCAGCAGGCGGAGGGGGCCCCTTTATAATTCACCCCTCCACTTT
CASRRRGPLYNSPLHF
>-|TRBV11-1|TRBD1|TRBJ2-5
TGTGCCAGCAGCCGAACGACAGGGACGGGGACCCAGTACTTC
CASSRTTGTGTQYF
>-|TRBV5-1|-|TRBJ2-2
TGCGCCAGCAGCCCGGGACATAACACCGGGGAGCTGTTTTTT
CASSPGHNTGELFF
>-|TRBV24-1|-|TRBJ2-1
TGTGCCACCAGTGATTCTGCTGGGGGCGGCTTGGATGAGCAGTTCTTC
CATSDSAGGGLDEQFF
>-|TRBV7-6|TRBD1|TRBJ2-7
TGTGCCAGCAGCCCCCGGGACAGGGGGCAGTACGAGCAGTACTTC
CASSPRDRGQYEQYF
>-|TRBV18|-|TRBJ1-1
TGTGCCAGCTCACCCGCAGTTGCGAACACTGAAGCTTTCTTT
CASSPAVANTEAFF
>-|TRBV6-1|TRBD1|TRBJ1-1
TGTGCCAGCAGTGGCCAGGGGGGTCGGCAAGCTTTCTTT
CASSGQGGRQAFF
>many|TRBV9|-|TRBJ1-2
TGTGCCAGCAGCCCCTTCGGGGGTAGGGTAAAGTATGGCTACACCTTC
CASSPFGGRVKYGYTF
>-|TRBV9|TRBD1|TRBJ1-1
TGTGCCAGCAGCGGACAGGGGGGCTTGAACACTGAAGCTTTCTTT
CASSGQGGLNTEAFF
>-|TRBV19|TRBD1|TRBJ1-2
TGTGCCAGTAGGGACAGGGTATACGATGGCTACACCTTC
CASRDRVYDGYTF
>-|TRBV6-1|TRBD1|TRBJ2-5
TGTGCCAGCAGTGAAGCGGGGACAGGGGCCGAGACCCAGTACTTC
CASSEAGTGAETQYF
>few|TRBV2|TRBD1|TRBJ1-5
TGTGCCAGCAGTAAGACAGGGAATCAGCCCCAGCATTTT
CASSKTGNQPQHF
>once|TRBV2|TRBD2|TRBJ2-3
TGTGCCAGCAGTGAAGCGGGTCGGGGAGGGGCGCAGTATTTT
CASSEAGRGGAQYF
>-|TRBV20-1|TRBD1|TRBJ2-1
TGCAGTGCTAGTCCCGGACAGGGGTTCTACAATGAGCAGTTCTTC
CSASPGQGFYNEQFF
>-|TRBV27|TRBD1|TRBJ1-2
TGTGCCAGCAGTACGGGACAGGAGTTACAAAGATCCTATGGCTACACCTTC
CASSTGQELQRSYGYTF
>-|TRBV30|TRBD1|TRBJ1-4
TGTGCCTGGAGCCGACAGGGGCCTAAACTGTTTTTT
CAWSRQGPKLFF
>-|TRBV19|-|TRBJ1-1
TGTGCCGCCGGCAACAGGGACACTGAAGCTTTCTTT
CAAGNRDTEAFF
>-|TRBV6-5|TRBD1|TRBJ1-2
TGTGCCAGCAGTCCCAGAGACAGGGGGGGATATGGCTACACCTTC
CASSPRDRGGYGYTF
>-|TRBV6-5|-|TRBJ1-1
TGTGCCAGCAGTTACCCGACCGGGGGGCGGACTGAAGCTTTCTTT
CASSYPTGGRTEAFF
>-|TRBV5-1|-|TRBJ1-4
TGCGCCAGCAGTTCCGGCTCTCGGGATGGAAAACTGTTTTTT
CASSSGSRDGKLFF